This T cell receptor (beta chain) was sequenced during a study of T cells in Graves' hyperthyroidism and ophthalmopathy. Germline V gene sequence: CDR1 SQVTM, CDR2 ANQGSEA. Trimming took 5 bases from V and 4 from J, leaving 14 bases between them. This CDR3 has 13 residues. Amplified TCR beta CDR3 regions came from RNA transcripts. The primer set for the first-round RT-PCR of the TCR CDR3 was HTBI. Via MiXCR, TCRdb re-called the multiplex PCR reads, giving one row per CDR3 protein. The sample contains over 200,000 distinct CDR3 sequences, 13% to 15% of which appear only once. This chain links TRBV29-1 with TRBJ1-2, with D possibly being TRBD1 (5 bases). Specimen: blood. The receptor was derived from a middle-aged woman with Graves' hyperthyroidism that later progressed to Graves' ophthalmopathy. CDR3 sequence: CSVTDGQGYGYTF. The CDR3 region has the DNA TGCAGCGTTACGGACGGGCAGGGCTATGGCTACACCTTC.